A few counts support the clone carrying this TCR beta chain. Its specificity is not known. This sample was taken from a study of cytomegalovirus exposure and HLA in healthy donors. General study results and limits: Researchers reported from a later analysis that most CMV-associated TCR beta chains appeared HLA-restricted. In a later analysis, donors in an Asian-associated ancestry cluster reportedly had fewer N-insertions in productive TCRs than the cohort mean. Specificity of a few CMV-associated chains for CMV antigens was verified in vitro. Associated with cytomegalovirus, according to the listing, were about 160 TCR beta chains.

V was trimmed by 2 bases and J by 2 bases, leaving 19 bases between them. The CDR3 totals 17 residues. Germline V gene sequence: CDR1 MGHDK, CDR2 SYGVNS. PCR was performed using 60 Vbeta and 13 Jbeta primers. Sequencing was performed with immunoSEQ multiplex PCR; in TCRdb, only in-frame clones are kept and a portion is missing. The sample holds more than 85,000 clones, 60% to 80% seen once. The sequence was collected from a woman between 35 and 50 years old in good health and CMV-seropositive. The chain has TRBV25-1 and TRBJ2-7, with a possible D match to TRBD2 (5 bases). Sequencing was done on a sample of PBMCs. CDR3 in DNA: TGTGCCAGCAGTGAAGGACGTCGTGGCGGGCCGACCTACGAGCAGTACTTC. It specifies CASSEGRRGGPTYEQYF.